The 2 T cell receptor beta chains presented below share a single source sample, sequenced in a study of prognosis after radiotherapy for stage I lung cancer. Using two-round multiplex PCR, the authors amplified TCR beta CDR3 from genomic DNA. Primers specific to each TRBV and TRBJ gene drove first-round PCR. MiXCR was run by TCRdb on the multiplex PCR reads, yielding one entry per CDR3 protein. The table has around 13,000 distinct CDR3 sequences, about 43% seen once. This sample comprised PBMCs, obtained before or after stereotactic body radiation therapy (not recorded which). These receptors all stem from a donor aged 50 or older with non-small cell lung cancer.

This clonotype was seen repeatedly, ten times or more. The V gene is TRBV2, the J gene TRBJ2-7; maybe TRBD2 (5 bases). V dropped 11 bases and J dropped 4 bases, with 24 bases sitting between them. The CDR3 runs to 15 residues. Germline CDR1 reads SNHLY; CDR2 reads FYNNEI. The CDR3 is CAASRRYGIGYEQYF. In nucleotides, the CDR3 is TGTGCCGCGTCTCGCAGATACGGGATAGGGTACGAGCAGTACTTC.

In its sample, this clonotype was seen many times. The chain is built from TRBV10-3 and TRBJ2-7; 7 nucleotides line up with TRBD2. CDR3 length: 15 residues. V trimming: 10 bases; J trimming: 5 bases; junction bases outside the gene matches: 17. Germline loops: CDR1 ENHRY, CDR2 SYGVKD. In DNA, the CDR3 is TGTGCCACCGGAGCACCTTCCGGGGGAGGGGACGAGCAGTACTTC. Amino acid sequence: CATGAPSGGGDEQYF.